The following is a T cell receptor beta chain sequence with its context. Original analysis: Reference gene primer amplification gave estimated nucleated cell counts. Sequencing was performed with immunoSEQ multiplex PCR; in TCRdb, only in-frame clones are kept and a portion is missing. The V and J calls and clone size come from that table; D and trimming were worked out from the DNA. Of about 220,000 clones listed, roughly 84% were seen once; the top ten hold roughly a tenth. These data are taken from a study of blood T cell repertoires in COVID-19. Study-level background: Acute and convalescent COVID-19 specimens originated in the United States, Italy and Spain. T cells, B-cell-depleted T cells, or PBMCs supplied cDNA or gDNA.

Trimming took off 3 bases at V and 3 bases at J, with 11 bases between the two ends. Germline V lookup: CDR1 LNHDA, CDR2 SQIVND (reference sequence). This CDR3 region has 15 residues. Sequences were obtained from peripheral blood. This chain connects TRBV19 to TRBJ2-2; D remains ambiguous. This TCR derives from a man aged 50 or older with active or convalescent COVID-19. The CDR3 is CASSILSPHTGELFF. In nucleotides, the CDR3 is TGTGCCAGTAGTATTTTGAGCCCCCACACCGGGGAGCTGTTTTTT.